This entry features one TCR beta chain sequence. No antigen is known for it. These data belong to a study of shared clonotypes between healthy human individuals. The study, taken as a whole, reports: Limited genetic and exposure-history diversity came from having few donors. Rarefaction revealed incomplete sorted-subset sequencing despite large depth. Only blood samples were collected, and tissue repertoires likely differ. Around 4.7% of naive CD4 clonotypes were shared across several donors.

Some clones are missing from TCRdb's copy, which holds only in-frame ones; the method was immunoSEQ multiplex PCR. The sample holds about 2.3 million clones, 85% to 95% seen once. The CDR3 totals 14 residues. Germline values: CDR1 MNHEY, CDR2 SVGAGI. Trimming left V 3 bases short and J 6 bases short, with 11 bases between. Material: naive CD4+ T cells from PBMCs. Subset: CD45RA+ positively selected. This receptor was identified in a man in his late teens or twenties in good health. Some clones in this sample may be carry-over from other donors' samples. The chain employs TRBV6-5 and TRBJ1-4; TRBD1 is a possible D gene (5 bases). CDR3 DNA: TGTGCCAGCAGTTATTCAGGGAACGATGAAAAACTGTTTTTT. Protein sequence: CASSYSGNDEKLFF.